This entry concerns a single TCR beta chain. Its specific antigen is unknown. No quality values exist for individual bases; no much larger clone is one base distant. This entry is derived from a study of beta chain features in type 1 diabetes (dated by TCRdb to the late 2010s). Background for the entire study: Patients and healthy donors did not differ in mean age, gender distribution, total cell number or subset yield. A total of some 100,000,000 sorted cells were examined across all samples, and the number of cells per subset was strongly correlated with RNA yield. The study compared the TCRB repertoires of sorted circulating CD4+ T cell subsets in recently diagnosed type 1 diabetes patients with those in matched healthy donors. Whereas all 30 or so donors provided naive and central memory subsets, regulatory and stem cell-like memory subsets were isolated from just 8 patients and roughly 8 healthy donors.

Each donor gave one peripheral blood draw, approximately 0.11 L on average, collected into heparinised tubes. A BD FACSAria II was used to sort naive, central memory, regulatory and stem cell-like memory CD4+ T cells with a panel that included CD45RO, CCR7, CD25, CD127, CD95 and CD27. All sorted populations exceeded 95% purity. PBMCs were separated immediately by Lymphoprep density gradient centrifugation and were stained directly, without being cultured. Samples were stained and sorted in pairs, with one healthy donor and one patient per experiment, so that batch effects were minimized. All of the isolated RNA was reverse transcribed with the High Capacity cDNA Reverse Transcription Kit, so expressed TCRB transcripts were sequenced. Deep immunoSEQ sequencing was applied to naive, central memory and regulatory T cell samples, giving an average of around 4 million total reads per sample. After sorted cells were lysed in RLT buffer, RNA was extracted with DNase-treated RNeasy Micro or Mini kits, with the choice depending on cell number. To prevent cross-contamination, every cell subset was processed on its own, while patient and healthy donor samples were processed together. Using the immunoSEQ multiplex PCR, TCRB sequences were amplified from cDNA into 87-bp fragments spanning the CDR3 region. The amplicons were sequenced using the Illumina HiSeq platform. In the paper's pipeline: Synthetic template baselines were used to correct PCR bias computationally, reads within Hamming distance 2 were collapsed, and singletons that could not be merged were discarded. Reads were aligned to IMGT to assign V, D and J genes, CDR3 length, and insertions or deletions at six rearrangement sites. Clonotype counts were normalized to sorted cell number within each subset before computing true diversity and Gini coefficients with the tcR R package. The overlap coefficient, calculated on TCRB nucleotide sequences, was used to quantify repertoire sharing. Out-of-frame TCRB sequences from naive cells were analyzed as a proxy for the pre-selection repertoire. TCRdb holds this immuneACCESS table with in-frame rearrangements only. Some clones are missing; in checked studies, unresolved V genes explain under half, and the rest has no known cause. Clonal size and the V and J genes are those of that table, whereas D and trimming came from the DNA. Present in this sample are about 710,000 clones, roughly an eighth of which were seen just once. The ten largest clones take up approximately 0.043% of the sample.

General findings and caveats noted by the study authors: Only small numbers of individuals were included in the HLA sub-analyses, which left unresolved whether HLA type had any influence on TCRB rearrangement. Naive, central memory and regulatory TCRB repertoires appeared to be more alike among patients than among healthy donors. Patients with type 1 diabetes made fewer insertions and deleted more nucleotides at VDJ recombination sites, implying thymic rearrangement abnormalities. A moderate but significant shortening of TCRB CDR3 length was observed in type 1 diabetes patients in all four CD4+ subsets. PCR may preferentially amplify shorter templates, but because patient and control samples were amplified and corrected together, any resulting skew would affect both groups equally. Because cDNA was sequenced instead of genomic DNA, activated cells with high expression could be over-represented, although the groups did not differ in activation or CD3 levels.

Sequencing used naive CD4+ T cells from blood. The label giving this sample's cell subset or site can be read as: true naive CD4+ T cells. This TCR derives from a man aged 18 to 35 with type 1 diabetes.

The CDR3 reads as follows: CASRPGEGTDTQYF. The DNA sequence is as follows: TGCGCCTCACGGCCAGGTGAGGGCACAGATACGCAGTATTTT. This chain joins TRBV5-1 to TRBJ2-3; the D gene cannot be named for sure. Between the V and J ends, shortened by 10 bases and 1 base respectively, the junction contains 16 bases. The CDR3 goes from the cysteine to the phenylalanine over 14 residues. Here the CDR3 DNA is all that survives: 42 bases in frame from base 1. The CDR1 and CDR2 encoded by the germline V gene are SGHRS and YFSETQ. The full variable domain, completed from the reference TRBV5-1 and TRBJ2-3 proteins outside the CDR3, reads KAGVTQTPRYLIKTRGQQVTLSCSPISGHRSVSWYQQTPGQGLQFLFEYFSETQRNKGNFPGRFSGRQFSNSRSEMNVSTLELGDSALYLCASRPGEGTDTQYFGPGTRLTVL.